The 27 T cell receptor beta chains reported below all come from one sample, sequenced in a study of T cell changes during pregnancy in multiple sclerosis. Data came from immunoSEQ multiplex PCR; TCRdb stores just in-frame clones and leaves some out. The sample consists of some 59,000 clones, roughly 87% of them appearing once. The source material was peripheral blood, sampled in the third trimester of pregnancy. All receptors come from a female donor in good health, enrolled as a control in a pregnancy study.

This chain joins TRBV30 and TRBJ1-6, with D perhaps matching TRBD1 (6 bases). This CDR3 spans 15 amino acids. The V gene's germline CDR1 is GTSNPN and CDR2 SVGIG (reference sequence). Trimming pared 5 bases from V and 6 bases from J, leaving 17 bases between. The CDR3 nucleotides read TGTGCCTGGGAAGGACAGCGCGGGGGTAATTCACCCCTCCACTTT. Amino acid sequence: CAWEGQRGGNSPLHF.

This clone was observed once. The chain couples TRBV11-2 to TRBJ1-1; D gene ambiguous. CDR1 and CDR2 (germline): SGHAT, FQNNGV. There are 17 residues in the CDR3. The V end lost 1 base, the J end lost 0 bases, and 15 bases lay between the germline ends. CDR3 protein: CASSLANTPTVNTEAFF. CDR3 in DNA: TGTGCCAGCAGCTTAGCAAATACCCCCACAGTGAACACTGAAGCTTTCTTT.

The V call is TRBV18, the J call TRBJ2-7; 7 bases fit TRBD2. J gave up 0 bases and V 6 bases, and 2 bases lay outside the gene matches. Germline V gives CDR1 KGHSH, CDR2 LQKENI. The CDR3 extends over 13 amino acids. The DNA of the CDR3 is TGTGCCAGCTCCCGGGACTACTCCTACGAGCAGTACTTC. Protein: CASSRDYSYEQYF.

The rearrangement joins TRBV5-4 to TRBJ2-2; D is perhaps TRBD1 (6 bases). With 4 bases removed from V and 0 bases from J, the gap between germline ends came to 10 bases. The germline V gene encodes CDR1 SGHNT and CDR2 YYREEE (reference sequence). The CDR3 runs 15 residues. The CDR3 DNA sequence: TGTGCCAGCAGCCTTCGGGACACGAACACCGGGGAGCTGTTTTTT. This gives the protein CASSLRDTNTGELFF.

The chain joins TRBV11-2 to TRBJ2-7, with D unclear. V was trimmed by 3 bases and J by 0 bases, leaving 9 bases between them. The germline gives CDR1 SGHAT, CDR2 FQNNGV. The CDR3 extends over 14 amino acids. CDR3 amino acids: CASSFHLSSYEQYF. In DNA, the CDR3 is TGTGCCAGCAGCTTCCACCTAAGCTCCTACGAGCAGTACTTC. The whole variable domain, remainder taken from reference TRBV11-2 and TRBJ2-7, is EAGVAQSPRYKIIEKRQSVAFWCNPISGHATLYWYQQILGQGPKLLIQFQNNGVVDDSQLPKDRFSAERLKGVDSTLKIQPAKLEDSAVYLCASSFHLSSYEQYFGPGTRLTVT.

The genes are TRBV30 and TRBJ2-7, with a possible D match to TRBD1 (6 bases). V was shortened by 1 base and J by 0 bases, with 7 bases between the two germline ends. This CDR3 is 13 amino acids long. CDR1 is GTSNPN, CDR2 SVGIG, per germline (reference sequence). This chain's CDR3 is CAWSADSSYEQYF. The CDR3 coding sequence is TGTGCCTGGAGTGCGGACAGCTCCTACGAGCAGTACTTC.

The rearrangement joins TRBV5-4 to TRBJ2-7, with TRBD2 matching over 10 bases. The germline CDR1 and CDR2 sequences are SGHNT and YYREEE (reference sequence). Trimming cost V 4 bases and J 6 bases; bases outside gene matches: 7. The CDR3 spans 14 residues. CDR3 residues: CASSLASGRVEQYF. The CDR3 DNA reads TGTGCCAGCAGCCTCGCGAGCGGGAGGGTCGAGCAGTACTTC. The full variable domain, completed using reference TRBV5-4 and TRBJ2-7, is ETGVTQSPTHLIKTRGQQVTLRCSSQSGHNTVSWYQQALGQGPQFIFQYYREEENGRGNFPPRFSGLQFPNYSSELNVNALELDDSALYLCASSLASGRVEQYFGPGTRLTVT.

As DNA, the CDR3 is TGTGCCAGCAGCTTAGGGGACAGCCCCACCCATGGCTACACCTTC. Protein sequence: CASSLGDSPTHGYTF. This chain joins TRBV7-6 and TRBJ1-2; the match to TRBD1 covers 7 bases. Germline lookup yields CDR1 SGHVS and CDR2 FNYEAQ. With V trimmed by 1 base and J by 6 bases, 8 bases remained unmatched. This CDR3 region has 15 residues.

This clone was seen a few times. This rearrangement joins TRBV6-6 to TRBJ1-6; 11 bases map to TRBD1. CDR1 and CDR2 (germline): MNHNY, SVGAGI (reference sequence). Unmatched junction bases numbered 0, after V lost 1 base and J lost 7 bases. The length of the CDR3 is 15 residues. CDR3 DNA sequence: TGTGCCAGCAGTTACTGGGACAGGGGGAATTCACCCCTCCACTTT. This gives the protein CASSYWDRGNSPLHF.

This clone was recorded a few times. The chain carries TRBV9 and TRBJ1-1; 7 bases are a match to TRBD1. V shed 0 bases, J shed 4 bases, and the junction held 6 bases outside the gene matches. This CDR3 contains 15 residues. CDR1 is SGDLS and CDR2 is YYNGEE in the germline V gene. This CDR3 reads CASSVDTGDITEAFF. The CDR3 coding sequence is TGTGCCAGCAGCGTAGACACAGGGGATATCACTGAAGCTTTCTTT.

This sequence joins TRBV7-9 and TRBJ1-2; 7 bases match TRBD1. Germline lookup yields CDR1 SEHNR and CDR2 FQNEAQ (reference sequence). The CDR3 is 14 residues long. V was pared by 6 bases and J by 4 bases, with 8 bases of the junction left unmatched. The DNA of the CDR3 is TGTGCCAGCAGTTATGGGACAGCCCTCTATGGCTACACCTTC. It translates to CASSYGTALYGYTF. The full variable domain, completed using reference TRBV7-9 and TRBJ1-2, is DTGVSQNPRHKITKRGQNVTFRCDPISEHNRLYWYRQTLGQGPEFLTYFQNEAQLEKSRLLSDRFSAERPKGSFSTLEIQRTEQGDSAMYLCASSYGTALYGYTFGSGTRLTVV.

The chain links TRBV6-5 to TRBJ1-2; 7 positions match TRBD1. CDR3 size: 12 residues. With 6 bases clipped from V and 8 bases from J, the junction kept 6 bases outside the gene matches. Germline loops: CDR1 MNHEY, CDR2 SVGAGI. The CDR3 spells CASRDRWGGYTF. The DNA for the CDR3 is TGTGCCAGCAGGGACAGGTGGGGAGGCTACACCTTC.

Written as DNA, the CDR3 is TGTGCCAGCAGGGAACCCGGGACAGGGGCCTACAATGAGCAGTTCTTC. Translation gives CASREPGTGAYNEQFF. The rearrangement links TRBV28 to TRBJ2-1, with TRBD1 identical over 10 bases. Per the germline V gene, CDR1 is MDHEN and CDR2 is SYDVKM. The CDR3 covers 16 residues. V dropped 6 bases and J dropped 2; count of bases not matched to a gene: 7. Drawing the rest from reference TRBV28 and TRBJ2-1, the complete variable domain is DVKVTQSSRYLVKRTGEKVFLECVQDMDHENMFWYRQDPGLGLRLIYFSYDVKMKEKGDIPEGYSVSREKKERFSLILESASTNQTSMYLCASREPGTGAYNEQFFGPGTRLTVL.

The V call is TRBV7-2, the J call TRBJ2-2; TRBD2 matches at 11 bases. The CDR3 consists of 16 residues. Germline V CDR1 and CDR2: SGHTA, FQGNSA. The J segment lost 4 bases and the V segment lost 2 bases, leaving 3 bases of the junction unmatched. CDR3 amino acids: CASSLTLAGGTGELFF. The DNA for the CDR3 is TGTGCCAGCAGCTTAACCCTAGCGGGGGGCACCGGGGAGCTGTTTTTT. Supplemented by reference TRBV7-2 and TRBJ2-2, the full variable domain reads GAGVSQSPSNKVTEKGKDVELRCDPISGHTALYWYRQSLGQGLEFLIYFQGNSAPDKSGLPSDRFSAERTGGSVSTLTIQRTQQEDSAVYLCASSLTLAGGTGELFFGEGSRLTVL.

The J gene is TRBJ2-3, the V gene TRBV5-1; 8 bases are shared with TRBD2. The CDR3 runs to 16 residues. Germline V gene data show CDR1 as SGHRS and CDR2 as YFSETQ. V lost 5 bases and J lost 3; bases outside the gene matches: 11. CDR3 DNA sequence: TGCGCCAGCAGGTTATCGGGGGGGGGCGGAACAGATACGCAGTATTTT. Amino acids: CASRLSGGGGTDTQYF. Complete variable domain (other parts from reference TRBV5-1 and TRBJ2-3): KAGVTQTPRYLIKTRGQQVTLSCSPISGHRSVSWYQQTPGQGLQFLFEYFSETQRNKGNFPGRFSGRQFSNSRSEMNVSTLELGDSALYLCASRLSGGGGTDTQYFGPGTRLTVL.

On this clone: At one of its ends the junction is not consistent with the germline gene, which may arise from a read error. V usage is TRBV7-7 and J usage is TRBJ2-5; the match to TRBD1 covers 8 bases. Germline CDR1 SSHAT, CDR2 FNYEAQ (reference sequence). This CDR3 contains 19 residues. CDR3 nucleotide sequence: TGTGCTAGCAGCTTACCCTCAGGTCGGGACAGGAAGGATCGGGAGACCCAGTACTTC. Translated, it gives CASSLPSGRDRKDRETQYF.

This clone was seen once. CDR3 DNA: TGTGCCAGCAGCTCGGTATGGGACAGCGGTTATGGCTACACCTTC. It is translated as CASSSVWDSGYGYTF. The rearrangement uses TRBV11-1 and TRBJ1-2; 7 bases agree with TRBD1. Germline V CDR1 and CDR2: SGHAT, FQDESV (reference sequence). The J segment lost 5 bases and the V segment lost 4 bases, leaving 10 bases of the junction unmatched. The CDR3 extends over 15 amino acids.

The chain has TRBV19 and TRBJ1-1, with a possible D match to TRBD1 (6 bases). Germline CDR1 is LNHDA and CDR2 is SQIVND (reference sequence). V lost 7 bases and J lost 5, with 20 bases in between. There are 15 residues in the CDR3. The CDR3 DNA sequence: TGTGCCAGTAAGGGTTGGGGGCGCAGGAGAACTGAAGCTTTCTTT. It specifies CASKGWGRRRTEAFF.

The chain is built from TRBV30 and TRBJ2-2; 7 bases line up with TRBD1. CDR1 and CDR2 (germline): GTSNPN, SVGIG (reference sequence). Trimming cost V 0 bases and J 5 bases; bases outside gene matches: 3. This CDR3 has 14 amino acids. The CDR3 here is CAWSVLRGTGELFF. The CDR3 region has the DNA TGTGCCTGGAGTGTTCTCAGGGGGACCGGGGAGCTGTTTTTT.

The V gene is TRBV6-1, the J gene TRBJ2-3; TRBD2 matches at 9 bases. CDR1 is MNHNS, CDR2 SASEGT, per germline. The CDR3 has 14 amino acids. Trimming took 4 bases from V and 2 from J; bases not matched to a gene: 1. In DNA, the CDR3 is TGTGCCAGCAGTGGGGGACTAGCCACAGATACGCAGTATTTT. This sequence encodes CASSGGLATDTQYF.

This rearrangement joins TRBV30 to TRBJ2-1; 8 bases line up with TRBD2. There are 14 residues in the CDR3. V lost 5 bases, J lost 2 bases, and 5 bases stayed unmatched. Germline V gene lookup returns CDR1 GTSNPN and CDR2 SVGIG (reference sequence). CDR3 loop: CAWVRTSTYNEQFF. The CDR3 DNA is TGTGCCTGGGTGAGGACTAGCACCTACAATGAGCAGTTCTTC.

The chain links TRBV5-1 to TRBJ1-6, with 9 bases matching TRBD1. V trimming: 4 bases; J trimming: 8 bases; junction bases outside the gene matches: 4. CDR1 SGHRS and CDR2 YFSETQ come from the germline V gene. This CDR3 has 14 amino acids. DNA of the CDR3: TGCGCCAGCAGCGCCGGGACAGGGTATTCACCCCTCCACTTT. It is translated as CASSAGTGYSPLHF.

J is TRBJ1-1 and V is TRBV11-2; TRBD1 might be the D (5 bases). CDR1 is SGHAT and CDR2 is FQNNGV in the germline V gene. This CDR3 region has 15 residues. Trimming stripped 1 base from V and 0 bases from J, with 9 bases between. CDR3 coding DNA: TGTGCCAGCAGCTTAGGGGCGGGGGTGAACACTGAAGCTTTCTTT. It yields the protein CASSLGAGVNTEAFF. Full variable domain (missing parts from reference TRBV11-2 and TRBJ1-1): EAGVAQSPRYKIIEKRQSVAFWCNPISGHATLYWYQQILGQGPKLLIQFQNNGVVDDSQLPKDRFSAERLKGVDSTLKIQPAKLEDSAVYLCASSLGAGVNTEAFFGQGTRLTVV.

The chain is built from TRBV5-6 and TRBJ2-2, with TRBD2 identical over 9 bases. V dropped 3 bases and J dropped 9; count of bases not matched to a gene: 6. Germline V lookup: CDR1 SGHDT, CDR2 YYEEEE. CDR3 length: 14 residues. The CDR3 DNA sequence: TGTGCCAGCAGCTATGGGACTAGCTCCCGGGAGCTGTTTTTT. Translating it yields CASSYGTSSRELFF. Drawing the rest from reference TRBV5-6 and TRBJ2-2, the complete variable domain is DAGVTQSPTHLIKTRGQQVTLRCSPKSGHDTVSWYQQALGQGPQFIFQYYEEEERQRGNFPDRFSGHQFPNYSSELNVNALLLGDSALYLCASSYGTSSRELFFGEGSRLTVL.

The chain links TRBV5-1 to TRBJ2-7, with 9 bases matching TRBD1. This CDR3 spans 15 amino acids. J lost 3 bases, V lost 0 bases, and 4 bases had no gene match. Germline V CDR1 and CDR2: SGHRS, YFSETQ. CDR3 sequence: CASSLGPGQGYEQYF. The CDR3 DNA reads TGCGCCAGCAGCTTGGGGCCGGGACAGGGCTACGAGCAGTACTTC.

J is TRBJ1-2 and V is TRBV5-6; no firm D call. Germline CDR1 SGHDT, CDR2 YYEEEE. CDR3 length: 13 residues. Trimming removed 4 bases from V and 5 bases from J, with 12 bases in between. The CDR3 DNA is TGTGCCAGCAGCCAACAGAACATGTATGGCTACACCTTC. Translation: CASSQQNMYGYTF.

The count of this clone is one. The V gene is TRBV10-3, the J gene TRBJ2-7; 10 bases are shared with TRBD2. The CDR3 extends over 17 amino acids. CDR1 ENHRY and CDR2 SYGVKD come from the germline V gene. V dropped 4 bases and J dropped 1; count of bases not matched to a gene: 10. The CDR3 region has the DNA TGTGCCATCAGTGCGGGCCTCAGCGGGAGGGGGTCCTACGAGCAGTACTTC. The encoded protein is CAISAGLSGRGSYEQYF.